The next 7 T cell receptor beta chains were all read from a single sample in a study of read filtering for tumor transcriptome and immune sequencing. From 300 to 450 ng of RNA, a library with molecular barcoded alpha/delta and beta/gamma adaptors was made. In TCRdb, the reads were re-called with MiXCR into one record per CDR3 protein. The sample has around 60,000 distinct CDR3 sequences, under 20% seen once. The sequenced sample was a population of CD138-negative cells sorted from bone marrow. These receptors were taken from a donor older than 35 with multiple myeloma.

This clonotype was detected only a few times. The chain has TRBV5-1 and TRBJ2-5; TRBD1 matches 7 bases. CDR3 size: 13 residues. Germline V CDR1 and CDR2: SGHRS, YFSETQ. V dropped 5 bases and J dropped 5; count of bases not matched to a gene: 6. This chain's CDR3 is CASSSTGEETQYF. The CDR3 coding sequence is TGCGCCAGCAGTTCCACAGGGGAGGAGACCCAGTACTTC.

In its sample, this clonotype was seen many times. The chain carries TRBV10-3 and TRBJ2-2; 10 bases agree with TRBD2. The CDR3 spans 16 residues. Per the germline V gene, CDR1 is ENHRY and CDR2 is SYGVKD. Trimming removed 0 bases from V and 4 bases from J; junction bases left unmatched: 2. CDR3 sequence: CAISESSSGGTGELFF. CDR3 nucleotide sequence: TGTGCCATCAGTGAGTCATCTAGCGGGGGCACCGGGGAGCTGTTTTTT.

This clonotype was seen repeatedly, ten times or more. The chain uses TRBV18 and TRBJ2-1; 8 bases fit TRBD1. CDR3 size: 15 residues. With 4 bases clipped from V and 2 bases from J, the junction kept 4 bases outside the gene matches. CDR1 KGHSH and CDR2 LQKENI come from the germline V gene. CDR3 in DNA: TGTGCCAGCTCACGAGGACAGGGAACCTACAATGAGCAGTTCTTC. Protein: CASSRGQGTYNEQFF. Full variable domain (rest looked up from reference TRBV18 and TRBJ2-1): NAGVMQNPRHLVRRRGQEARLRCSPMKGHSHVYWYRQLPEEGLKFMVYLQKENIIDESGMPKERFSAEFPKEGPSILRIQQVVRGDSAAYFCASSRGQGTYNEQFFGPGTRLTVL.

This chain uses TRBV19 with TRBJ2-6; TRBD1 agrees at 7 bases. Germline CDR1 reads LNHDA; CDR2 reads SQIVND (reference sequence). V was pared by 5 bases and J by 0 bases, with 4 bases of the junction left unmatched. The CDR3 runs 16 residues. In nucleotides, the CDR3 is TGTGCCAGTAGTGCCAGGGGGACCTCTGGGGCCAACGTCCTGACTTTC. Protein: CASSARGTSGANVLTF.

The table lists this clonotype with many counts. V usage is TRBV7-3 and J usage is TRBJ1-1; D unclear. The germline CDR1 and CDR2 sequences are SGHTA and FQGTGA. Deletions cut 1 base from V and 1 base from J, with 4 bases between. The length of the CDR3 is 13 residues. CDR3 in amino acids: CASSLMSNTEAFF. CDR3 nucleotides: TGTGCCAGCAGCTTAATGTCGAACACTGAAGCTTTCTTT.

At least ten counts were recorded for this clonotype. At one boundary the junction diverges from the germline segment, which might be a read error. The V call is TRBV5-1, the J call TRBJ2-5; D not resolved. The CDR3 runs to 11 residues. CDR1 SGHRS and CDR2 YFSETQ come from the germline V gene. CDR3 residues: CASSSGETQYF. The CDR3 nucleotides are TGTGCCAGCAGCTCCGGTGAGACCCAGTACTTC.

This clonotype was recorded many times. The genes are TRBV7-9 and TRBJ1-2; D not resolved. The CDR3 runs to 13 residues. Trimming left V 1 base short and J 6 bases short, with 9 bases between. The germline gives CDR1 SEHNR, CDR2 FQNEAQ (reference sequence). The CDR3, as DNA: TGTGCCAGCAGCTTAGTTTCCGGTGATGGCTACACCTTC. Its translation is CASSLVSGDGYTF. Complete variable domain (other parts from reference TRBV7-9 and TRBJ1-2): DTGVSQNPRHKITKRGQNVTFRCDPISEHNRLYWYRQTLGQGPEFLTYFQNEAQLEKSRLLSDRFSAERPKGSFSTLEIQRTEQGDSAMYLCASSLVSGDGYTFGSGTRLTVV.